This T cell receptor (beta chain) was observed in a study of siplizumab effects on memory and regulatory T cells. Study-wide results and limits: It seemed that naive T cells were more diverse than memory cells and were major contributors to the alloresponse. Alloreactive clones mapping to unstimulated subsets formed only a minor fraction. No assignable naive or memory phenotype existed for roughly 80-97% of proliferating CD4+ or CD8+ clones.

This clone was observed a few times. Its antigen is not identified. Data came from immunoSEQ multiplex PCR; TCRdb stores just in-frame clones and leaves some out. The sample consists of about 100,000 clones, roughly 93% of them appearing once. The CDR3 runs 12 residues. The trim removed 6 bases at V and 3 bases at J, leaving 2 bases unmatched. The V gene's germline CDR1 is LNHDA and CDR2 SQIVND (reference sequence). The V gene is TRBV19, the J gene TRBJ2-7; 7 nucleotides line up with TRBD1. Sequencing was done on a sample of non-Treg CD4+ T cells sorted from blood. The TCR comes from a human donor in good health. CDR3 nucleotide sequence: TGTGCCAGTAGGGGGGACAGCTACGAGCAGTACTTC. Encoded protein: CASRGDSYEQYF.